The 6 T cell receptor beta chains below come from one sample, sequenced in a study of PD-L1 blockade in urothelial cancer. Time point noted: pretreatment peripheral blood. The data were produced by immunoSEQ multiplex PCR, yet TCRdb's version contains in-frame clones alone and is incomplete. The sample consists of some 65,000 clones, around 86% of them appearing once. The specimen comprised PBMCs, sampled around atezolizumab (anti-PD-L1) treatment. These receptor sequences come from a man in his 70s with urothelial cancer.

The CDR3 DNA reads as TGTGCCAGCAGCTCCTCAGGGGACAGGGCCTCCTACGAGCAGTACTTC. Translated, it gives CASSSSGDRASYEQYF. The chain is built from TRBV28 and TRBJ2-7, with 9 nucleotides matching TRBD1. V dropped 6 bases and J dropped 0; count of bases not matched to a gene: 9. The CDR3 loop spans 16 amino acids. The germline gives CDR1 MDHEN, CDR2 SYDVKM.

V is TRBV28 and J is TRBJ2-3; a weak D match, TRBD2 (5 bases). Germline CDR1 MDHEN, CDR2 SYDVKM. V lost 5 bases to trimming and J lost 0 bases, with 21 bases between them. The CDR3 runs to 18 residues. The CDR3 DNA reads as TGTGCCAGCAGTCCAAGCGGAGCCCTAAGAAAAAGCACAGATACGCAGTATTTT. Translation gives CASSPSGALRKSTDTQYF.

The CDR3 region has the DNA TGTGCCAGAAGCGGAGACGCAGGGGCGGATGGCTACACCTTC. Amino acid sequence: CARSGDAGADGYTF. The genes are TRBV5-3 and TRBJ1-2; D is perhaps TRBD1 (6 bases). TRBV5-3 is given ORF status, its function remaining uncertain. Trimming stripped 4 bases from V and 6 bases from J, with 16 bases between. This CDR3 region has 14 residues.

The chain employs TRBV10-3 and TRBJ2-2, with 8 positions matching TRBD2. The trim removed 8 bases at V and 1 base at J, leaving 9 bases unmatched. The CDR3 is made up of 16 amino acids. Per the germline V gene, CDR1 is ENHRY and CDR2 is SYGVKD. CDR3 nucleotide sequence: TGTGCCATCCGGGGGGGGGCTAGCGGGAACACCGGGGAGCTGTTTTTT. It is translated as CAIRGGASGNTGELFF.

The DNA for the CDR3 is TGTGCCAGCAGTCCCCCGGGACTAGCGGGCCGTGGGGATGAGCAGTTCTTC. The encoded protein is CASSPPGLAGRGDEQFF. The rearrangement joins TRBV25-1 to TRBJ2-1; TRBD2 aligns across 12 bases. Germline lookup yields CDR1 MGHDK and CDR2 SYGVNS. The CDR3 totals 17 residues. V lost 5 bases to trimming and J lost 8 bases; unmatched junction nucleotides: 13.

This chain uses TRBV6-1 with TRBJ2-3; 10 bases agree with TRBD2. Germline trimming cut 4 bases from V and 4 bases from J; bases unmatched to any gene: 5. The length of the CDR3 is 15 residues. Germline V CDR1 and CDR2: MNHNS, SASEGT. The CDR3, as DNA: TGTGCCAGCAGTGTACTAGCGGGATGGGCAGATACGCAGTATTTT. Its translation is CASSVLAGWADTQYF.